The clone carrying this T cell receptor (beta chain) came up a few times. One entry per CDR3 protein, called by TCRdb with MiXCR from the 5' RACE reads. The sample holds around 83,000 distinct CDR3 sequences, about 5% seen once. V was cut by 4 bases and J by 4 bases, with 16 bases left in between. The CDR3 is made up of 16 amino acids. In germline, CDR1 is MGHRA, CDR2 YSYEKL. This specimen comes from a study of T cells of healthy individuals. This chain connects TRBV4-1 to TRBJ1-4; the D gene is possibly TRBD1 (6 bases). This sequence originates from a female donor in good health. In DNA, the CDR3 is TGCGCCAGCAGCCGTGGGGGGGCGCAGAATAATGAAAAACTGTTTTTT. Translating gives CASSRGGAQNNEKLFF.